This T cell receptor (beta chain) emerged from a study of shared clonotypes between healthy human individuals. Assay: immunoSEQ multiplex PCR; the TCRdb copy retains only in-frame clones and omits some. The sample yields about 980,000 clones, approximately 80% seen once. The CDR3 loop spans 16 amino acids. Trimming cost V 3 bases and J 7 bases; bases outside gene matches: 14. Per the germline V gene, CDR1 is SNHLY and CDR2 is FYNNEI. The genes are TRBV2 and TRBJ1-1, with TRBD1 matching over 7 bases. The sequence derives from a man aged 18 to 29 in good health. Input material: memory CD4+ T cells sorted from blood. Subset specified: CD45RA-negative fraction. The CDR3 is CASSDSRKGGLSEAFF. The CDR3 DNA reads as TGTGCCAGCAGTGATTCACGTAAAGGGGGCTTAAGTGAAGCTTTCTTT.